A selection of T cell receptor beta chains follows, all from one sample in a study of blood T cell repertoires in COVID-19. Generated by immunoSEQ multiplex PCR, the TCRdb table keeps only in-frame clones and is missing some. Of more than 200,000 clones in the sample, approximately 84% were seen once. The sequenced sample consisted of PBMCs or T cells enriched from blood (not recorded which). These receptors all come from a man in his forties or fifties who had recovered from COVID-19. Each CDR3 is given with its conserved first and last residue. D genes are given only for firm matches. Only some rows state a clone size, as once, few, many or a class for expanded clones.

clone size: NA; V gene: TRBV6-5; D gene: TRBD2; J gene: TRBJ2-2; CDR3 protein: CASSYRAGGTGELFF; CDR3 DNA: TGTGCCAGCAGTTACAGGGCGGGGGGCACCGGGGAGCTGTTTTTT
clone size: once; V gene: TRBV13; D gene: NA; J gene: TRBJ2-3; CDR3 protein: CASSGGGVSTDTQYF; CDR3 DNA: TGTGCCAGCAGCGGAGGGGGCGTCTCCACAGATACGCAGTATTTT
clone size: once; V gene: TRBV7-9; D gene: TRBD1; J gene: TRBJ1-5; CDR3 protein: CASSWGGQGLSNQPQHF; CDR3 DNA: TGTGCCAGCAGCTGGGGGGGACAGGGACTCAGCAATCAGCCCCAGCATTTT
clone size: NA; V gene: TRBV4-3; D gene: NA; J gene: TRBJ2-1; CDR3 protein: CASSQAPGGLGNEQFF; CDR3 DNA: TGCGCCAGCAGCCAAGCCCCAGGGGGGTTAGGGAATGAGCAGTTCTTC
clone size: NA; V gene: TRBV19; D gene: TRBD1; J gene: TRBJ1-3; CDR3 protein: CASNPTGGSGNTIYF; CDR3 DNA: TGTGCCAGTAATCCCACAGGGGGCTCTGGAAACACCATATATTTT
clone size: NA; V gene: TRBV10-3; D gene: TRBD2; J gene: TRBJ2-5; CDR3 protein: CAISESHWTSGGAEETQYF; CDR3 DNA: TGTGCCATCAGTGAGTCGCATTGGACTAGCGGGGGGGCGGAGGAGACCCAGTACTTC
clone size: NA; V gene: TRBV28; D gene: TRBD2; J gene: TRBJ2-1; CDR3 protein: CASSPRGLAVPHNEQFF; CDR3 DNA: TGTGCCAGCAGTCCCAGGGGACTAGCGGTGCCCCACAATGAGCAGTTCTTC
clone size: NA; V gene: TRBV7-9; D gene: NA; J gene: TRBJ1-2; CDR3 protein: CASSSPGPPGYTF; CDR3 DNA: TGTGCCAGCAGCTCCCCCGGTCCCCCGGGCTACACCTTC
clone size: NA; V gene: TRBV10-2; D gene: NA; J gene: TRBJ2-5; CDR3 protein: CASSDSLGAKETQYF; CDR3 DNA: TGCGCCAGCAGTGATAGCTTAGGCGCCAAAGAGACCCAGTACTTC
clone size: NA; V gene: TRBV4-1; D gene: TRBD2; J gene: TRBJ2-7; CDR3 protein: CASSQEPSGRAEQYF; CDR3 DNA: TGCGCCAGCAGCCAAGAACCTAGCGGGAGGGCCGAGCAGTACTTC
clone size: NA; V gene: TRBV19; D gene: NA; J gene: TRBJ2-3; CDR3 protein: CASSATTGFPDTQYF; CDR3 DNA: TGTGCCAGTAGTGCCACCACAGGGTTCCCAGATACGCAGTATTTT
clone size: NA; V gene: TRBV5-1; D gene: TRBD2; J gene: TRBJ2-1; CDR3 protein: CASRGAGSSYNEQFF; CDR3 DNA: TGCGCCAGCAGGGGAGCGGGAAGCTCCTACAATGAGCAGTTCTTC
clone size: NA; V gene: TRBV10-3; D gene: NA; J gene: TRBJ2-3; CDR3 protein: CAINPGARTDTQYF; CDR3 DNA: TGTGCCATCAACCCCGGAGCTAGAACAGATACGCAGTATTTT
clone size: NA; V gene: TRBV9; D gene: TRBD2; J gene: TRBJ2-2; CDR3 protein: CASSLSGRANTGELFF; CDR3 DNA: TGTGCCAGCAGCCTGAGCGGGAGGGCGAACACCGGGGAGCTGTTTTTT
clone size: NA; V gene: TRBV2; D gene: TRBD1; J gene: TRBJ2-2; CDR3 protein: CASSDRDRVTGELFF; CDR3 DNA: TGTGCCAGCAGTGACCGGGACAGGGTGACCGGGGAGCTGTTTTTT
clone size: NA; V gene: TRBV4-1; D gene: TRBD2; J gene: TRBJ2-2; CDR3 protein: CASSQEGTGLAGLPLNTGELFF; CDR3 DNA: TGCGCCAGCAGCCAAGAGGGGACAGGACTAGCGGGACTCCCTCTGAACACCGGGGAGCTGTTTTTT
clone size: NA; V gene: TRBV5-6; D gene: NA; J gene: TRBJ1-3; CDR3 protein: CASSKFHGNTIYF; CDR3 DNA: TGTGCCAGCAGCAAATTCCACGGGAACACCATATATTTT
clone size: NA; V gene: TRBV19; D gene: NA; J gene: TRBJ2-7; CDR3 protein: CASSIAASYEQYF; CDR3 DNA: TGTGCCAGTAGTATTGCTGCGAGCTACGAGCAGTACTTC
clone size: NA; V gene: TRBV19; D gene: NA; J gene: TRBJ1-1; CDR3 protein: CASSPGGSHTEAFF; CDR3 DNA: TGTGCCAGTAGTCCCGGCGGCAGTCACACTGAAGCTTTCTTT
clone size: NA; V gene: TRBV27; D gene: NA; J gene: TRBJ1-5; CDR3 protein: CASSKSPGNQPQHF; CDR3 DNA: TGTGCCAGCAGTAAATCCCCGGGGAATCAGCCCCAGCATTTT
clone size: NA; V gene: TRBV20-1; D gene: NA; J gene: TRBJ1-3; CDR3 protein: CSASVRGSPSGNTIYF; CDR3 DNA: TGCAGTGCTAGTGTCCGGGGTTCCCCCTCTGGAAACACCATATATTTT
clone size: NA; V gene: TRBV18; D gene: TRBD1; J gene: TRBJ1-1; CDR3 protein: CASSIGTGGLNTEAFF; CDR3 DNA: TGTGCCAGCTCAATAGGGACAGGGGGCCTGAACACTGAAGCTTTCTTT
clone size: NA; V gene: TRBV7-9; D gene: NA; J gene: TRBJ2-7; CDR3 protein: CASKGGPSYEQYF; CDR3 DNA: TGTGCCAGCAAGGGAGGCCCTTCCTACGAGCAGTACTTC
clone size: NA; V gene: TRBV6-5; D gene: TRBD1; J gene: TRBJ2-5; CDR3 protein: CASSGTGARETQYF; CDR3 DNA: TGTGCCAGCAGCGGGACAGGGGCCAGAGAGACCCAGTACTTC
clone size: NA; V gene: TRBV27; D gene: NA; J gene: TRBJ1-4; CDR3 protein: CASRTGDRRGRANEKLFF; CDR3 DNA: TGTGCCAGCAGGACCGGAGACCGGCGGGGTCGGGCTAATGAAAAACTGTTTTTT
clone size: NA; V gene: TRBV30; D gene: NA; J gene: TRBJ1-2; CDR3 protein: CAWRPKTEGGYTF; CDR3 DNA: TGTGCCTGGAGACCAAAGACAGAAGGTGGCTACACCTTC
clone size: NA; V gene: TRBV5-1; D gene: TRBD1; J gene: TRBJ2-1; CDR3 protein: CASRVGGESYNEQFF; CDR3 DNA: TGCGCCAGCAGAGTAGGGGGCGAATCCTACAATGAGCAGTTCTTC
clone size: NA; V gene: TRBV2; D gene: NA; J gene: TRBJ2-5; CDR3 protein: CASSVGLGAGETQYF; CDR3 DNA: TGTGCCAGCAGTGTGGGTTTAGGGGCGGGGGAGACCCAGTACTTC
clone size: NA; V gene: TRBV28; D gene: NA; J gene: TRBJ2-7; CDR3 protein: CASSEDSPYEQYF; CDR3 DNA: TGTGCCAGCAGCGAGGACAGCCCCTACGAGCAGTACTTC
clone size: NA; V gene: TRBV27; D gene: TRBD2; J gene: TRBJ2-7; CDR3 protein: CASSLGGSGRYEQYF; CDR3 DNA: TGTGCCAGCAGTTTAGGGGGCAGCGGGAGGTACGAGCAGTACTTC
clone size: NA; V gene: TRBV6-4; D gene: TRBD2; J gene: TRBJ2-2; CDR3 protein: CASSDSEAGGTTGELFF; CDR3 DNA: TGTGCCAGCAGTGACTCAGAAGCGGGAGGCACCACCGGGGAGCTGTTTTTT
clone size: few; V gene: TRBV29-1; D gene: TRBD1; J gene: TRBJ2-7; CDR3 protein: CSVAGTGSYEQYF; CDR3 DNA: TGCAGCGTTGCTGGGACAGGGTCCTACGAGCAGTACTTC
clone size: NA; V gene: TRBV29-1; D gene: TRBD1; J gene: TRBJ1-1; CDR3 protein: CSVIRGHQYTEAFF; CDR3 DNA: TGCAGCGTTATCAGGGGGCATCAGTACACTGAAGCTTTCTTT
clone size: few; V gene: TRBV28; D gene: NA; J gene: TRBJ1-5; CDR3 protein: CASSTGGGQPQHF; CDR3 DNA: TGTGCCAGCAGCACGGGGGGGGGTCAGCCCCAGCATTTT
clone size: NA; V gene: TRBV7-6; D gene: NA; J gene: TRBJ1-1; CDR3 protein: CASSLGAVRDRAEAFF; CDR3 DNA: TGTGCCAGCAGCTTAGGGGCGGTGAGGGATCGCGCTGAAGCTTTCTTT
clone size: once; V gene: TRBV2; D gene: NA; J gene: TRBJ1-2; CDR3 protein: CASSDQGGRYGYTF; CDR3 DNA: TGTGCCAGCAGTGATCAGGGCGGCCGCTATGGCTACACCTTC
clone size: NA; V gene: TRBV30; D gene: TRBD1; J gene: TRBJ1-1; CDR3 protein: CAWVATGTEAFF; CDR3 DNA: TGTGCCTGGGTAGCGACAGGGACTGAAGCTTTCTTT
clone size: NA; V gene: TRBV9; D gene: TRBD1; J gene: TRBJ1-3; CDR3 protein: CASSEQGSLNTIYF; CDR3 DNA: TGTGCCAGCAGCGAACAGGGGTCTTTAAACACCATATATTTT
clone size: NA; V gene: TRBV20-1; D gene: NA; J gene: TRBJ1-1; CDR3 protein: CSARYGAEAFF; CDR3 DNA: TGCAGTGCTAGATATGGGGCCGAAGCTTTCTTT